This TCR beta chain emerged from a study of T-cell reconstitution after alpha-beta-depleted transplantation in children. Study-level points and caveats: High day-60 TCRbeta diversity in some patients came from surviving recipient T cells and thymic progenitors. Several hundred rapidly expanded clones from non-depleted graft cells reportedly supplied alpha-beta T cells about two months post-transplant. T cells produced anew were the main source of T-cell counts and diversity one year after transplant.

A note on this clonotype: Its specificity is unknown.

Unique molecular identifiers tagged the TCRbeta library. One entry per CDR3 protein, called by TCRdb with MiXCR from the PCR reads. Here the sample spans 700,000 to 950,000 distinct CDR3 sequences, 16% being singletons. This CDR3 is 15 amino acids long. This rearrangement joins TRBV21-1 to TRBJ2-7. TRBV21-1 is termed a pseudogene. The source was PBMCs, mostly from graft donor cells, collected 360 days after TCRalphabeta/CD19-depleted stem cell transplant. This clonotype was sampled from a male patient aged 10-17 years who had a stem cell transplant for acute lymphoblastic leukemia, so the T cells may come from the graft donor. Here the CDR3 DNA reads TGTGCCAGCAGCAAAGGGGTCAGGGGCTCCTACGAGCAGTACTTC. Its protein product is CASSKGVRGSYEQYF.